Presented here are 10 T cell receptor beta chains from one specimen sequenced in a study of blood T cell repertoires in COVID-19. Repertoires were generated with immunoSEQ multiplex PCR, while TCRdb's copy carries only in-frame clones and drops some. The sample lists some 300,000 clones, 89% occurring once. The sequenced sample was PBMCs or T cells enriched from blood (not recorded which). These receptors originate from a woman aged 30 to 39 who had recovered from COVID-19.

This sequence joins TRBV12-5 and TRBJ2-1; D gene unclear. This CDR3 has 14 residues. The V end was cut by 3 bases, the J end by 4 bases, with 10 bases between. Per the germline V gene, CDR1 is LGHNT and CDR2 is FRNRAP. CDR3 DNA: TGTGCTAGTGGTTTAGTCCCTCTATACAATGAGCAGTTCTTC. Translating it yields CASGLVPLYNEQFF.

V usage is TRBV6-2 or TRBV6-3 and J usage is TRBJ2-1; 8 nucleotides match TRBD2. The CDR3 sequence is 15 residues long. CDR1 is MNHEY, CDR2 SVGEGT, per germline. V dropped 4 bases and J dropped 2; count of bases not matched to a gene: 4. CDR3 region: CASSSGTRTYNEQFF. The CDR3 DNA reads TGTGCCAGCAGTTCCGGGACTAGGACCTACAATGAGCAGTTCTTC.

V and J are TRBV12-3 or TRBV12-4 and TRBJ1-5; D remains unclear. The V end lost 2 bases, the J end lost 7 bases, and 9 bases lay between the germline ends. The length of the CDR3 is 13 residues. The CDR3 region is CASSLRSRQPQHF. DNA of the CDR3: TGTGCCAGCAGTTTACGGTCCCGGCAGCCCCAGCATTTT.

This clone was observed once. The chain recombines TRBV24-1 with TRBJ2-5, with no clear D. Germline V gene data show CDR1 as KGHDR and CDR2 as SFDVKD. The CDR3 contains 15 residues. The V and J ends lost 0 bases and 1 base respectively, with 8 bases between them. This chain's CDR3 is CATSDLGLSQETQYF. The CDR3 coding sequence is TGTGCCACCAGTGATTTGGGCCTTTCCCAAGAGACCCAGTACTTC.

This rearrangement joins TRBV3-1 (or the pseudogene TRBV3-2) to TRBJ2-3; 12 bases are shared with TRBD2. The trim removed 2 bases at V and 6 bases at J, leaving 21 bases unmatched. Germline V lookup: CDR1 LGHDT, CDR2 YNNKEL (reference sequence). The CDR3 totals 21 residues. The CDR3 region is CASSQFYGTSGQGEVADTQYF. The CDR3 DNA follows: TGTGCCAGCAGCCAATTCTACGGGACTAGCGGGCAAGGGGAGGTAGCCGATACGCAGTATTTT.

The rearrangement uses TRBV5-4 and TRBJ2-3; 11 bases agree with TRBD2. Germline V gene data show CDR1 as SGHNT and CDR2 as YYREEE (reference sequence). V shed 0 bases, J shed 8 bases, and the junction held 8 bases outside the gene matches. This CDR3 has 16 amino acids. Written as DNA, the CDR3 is TGTGCCAGCAGCTTGGAATTAGCGGGAGGGCCTGCTACGCAGTATTTT. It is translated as CASSLELAGGPATQYF. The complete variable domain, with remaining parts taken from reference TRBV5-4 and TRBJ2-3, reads ETGVTQSPTHLIKTRGQQVTLRCSSQSGHNTVSWYQQALGQGPQFIFQYYREEENGRGNFPPRFSGLQFPNYSSELNVNALELDDSALYLCASSLELAGGPATQYFGPGTRLTVL.

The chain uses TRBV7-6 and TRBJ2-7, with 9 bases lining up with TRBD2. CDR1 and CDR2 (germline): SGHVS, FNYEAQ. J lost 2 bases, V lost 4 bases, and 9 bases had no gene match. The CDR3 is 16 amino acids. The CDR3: CASSSGSLAGTYEQYF. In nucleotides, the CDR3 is TGTGCCAGCAGCTCGGGGAGCCTAGCGGGAACCTACGAGCAGTACTTC.

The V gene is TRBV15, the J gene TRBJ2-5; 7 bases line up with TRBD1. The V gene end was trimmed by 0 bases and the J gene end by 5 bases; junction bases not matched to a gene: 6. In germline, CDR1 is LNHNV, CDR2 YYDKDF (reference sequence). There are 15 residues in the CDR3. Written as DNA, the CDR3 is TGTGCCACCAGCAGAGATAGGGGGCGCACGGAGACCCAGTACTTC. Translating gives CATSRDRGRTETQYF.

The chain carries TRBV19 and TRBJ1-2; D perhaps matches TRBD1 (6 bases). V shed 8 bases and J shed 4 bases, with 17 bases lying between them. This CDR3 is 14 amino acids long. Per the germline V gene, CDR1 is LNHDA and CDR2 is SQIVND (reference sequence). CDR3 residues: CASRLDRFIYGYTF. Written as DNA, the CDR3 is TGTGCCAGTCGCCTGGACAGATTCATCTATGGCTACACCTTC.

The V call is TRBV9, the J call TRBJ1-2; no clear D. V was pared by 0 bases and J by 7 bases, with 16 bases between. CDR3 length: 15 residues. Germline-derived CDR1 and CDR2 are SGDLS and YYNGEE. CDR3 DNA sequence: TGTGCCAGCAGCGTAGGCTTCCAAGGAGGAAGTGGCTACACCTTC. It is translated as CASSVGFQGGSGYTF.